Sequencing of this T cell receptor beta chain was carried out in a study of relationships among human T cell subsets (dated by TCRdb to the early 2010s). About the study as a whole: Eight distinct blood T cell populations were sequenced: pan T, CD8 cytotoxic, regulatory, Th1, Th2, naive plus transitional, activated and memory cells.

From the cysteine through the phenylalanine, the CDR3 covers 17 amino acids. Only the CDR3 DNA is retained, 51 bases long and in frame from the first base. Sequences PRHDT (CDR1) and FYEKMQ (CDR2) are obtained from the germline V gene (reference sequence). V and J are trimmed by 5 bases and 2 bases, and the gene matches miss 10 bases of the junction. Results and caveats for the whole study, not just this receptor: T cell counts went unrecorded for a couple of pan T samples, which were processed alongside pan B cells. The bead-based sorting could not exclude a CD4+CD8+ double-positive population. Substantial sharing of CDR3s among Th1, Th2 and regulatory T cells was interpreted as suggestive of stochastic cell fate choices. Over 50% of CD8+ cytotoxic sequences were found to belong to clones with over 100 reads, whereas few such clones were observed in the regulatory and Th2 subsets. The seven subsets showed no statistically significant differences in V, D and J usage, CDR3 length, or N-nucleotide additions.

Miltenyi superparamagnetic beads coated with subset-specific monoclonal antibodies were used to isolate the T cell subsets. Peripheral blood was used as the source from which all T cell populations were isolated. Ficoll separation of whole blood yielded mononuclear cells, and anti-CD14 microbeads were then used to deplete the monocytes. Isolated cell populations were immediately resuspended in RNAprotect reagent. In general terms, the pan T sample was made up of CD3+ T cells. With respect to this clonotype: No antigen is known for it. Base qualities are not at hand, and no much larger clone is one base apart.

The library was built by means of multiplex PCR. Reads for this sample came from a 454 GS FLX. Semiquantitative ARM-PCR was used to amplify the TCR alpha and beta CDR3 regions from mRNA. In ARM-PCR, tagged nested gene-specific primers were applied first, and communal superprimers then carried out the exponential amplification. Before the second amplification round was performed on first-round PCR products, the nested primers were removed by exonuclease. Amplicons were sequenced on the 454 platform, which allows rapid sequencing of millions of DNA fragments without cloning bias. A read was counted as effective if the read could be mapped to both V and J germline segments. Under the source paper's analysis protocol: IRmap was used to assign reads to germline V, D and J segments, relying on pyromap, a Smith-Waterman modification adapted to 454 sequencing errors. D-beta assignments were filtered with cutoffs set at the 99th percentile of alignment scores obtained from simulated random sequences. The amino acids between the conserved V-segment Y[YFLI]C motif and the J-segment [FW]GXGT motif were defined as CDR3. Repertoire diversity was estimated with a compound Poisson process model previously applied to large-scale EST data. A procedure for detecting cross-contamination was used to argue that the shared CDR3s did not come from sample contamination. TCRdb trimmed public reads at Q25 via fastp, called clones via MiXCR and kept in-frame beta chains. Here each entry gathers all rows of one CDR3 protein and keeps the most common genes and DNA. TCRdb, not the authors, supplied the V and J calls. The sample table shows approximately 15,000 distinct CDR3 sequences, and about 60% are seen once. The ten largest clones add up to around 30% of the sample.

The V gene is TRBV13 and the J gene is TRBJ1-5; TRBD1 agrees with 9 junctional bases. What was sequenced was total T cells sorted from blood. This specimen's cell subset or site label, interpreted: CD3+ T cells in general. This receptor was identified in a man aged 40-50 years in good health. CDR3 region: CASSRGTGIGGNQPQHF. The DNA sequence follows: TGTGCCAGCAGCCGAGGGACAGGGATAGGAGGCAATCAGCCCCAGCATTTT.